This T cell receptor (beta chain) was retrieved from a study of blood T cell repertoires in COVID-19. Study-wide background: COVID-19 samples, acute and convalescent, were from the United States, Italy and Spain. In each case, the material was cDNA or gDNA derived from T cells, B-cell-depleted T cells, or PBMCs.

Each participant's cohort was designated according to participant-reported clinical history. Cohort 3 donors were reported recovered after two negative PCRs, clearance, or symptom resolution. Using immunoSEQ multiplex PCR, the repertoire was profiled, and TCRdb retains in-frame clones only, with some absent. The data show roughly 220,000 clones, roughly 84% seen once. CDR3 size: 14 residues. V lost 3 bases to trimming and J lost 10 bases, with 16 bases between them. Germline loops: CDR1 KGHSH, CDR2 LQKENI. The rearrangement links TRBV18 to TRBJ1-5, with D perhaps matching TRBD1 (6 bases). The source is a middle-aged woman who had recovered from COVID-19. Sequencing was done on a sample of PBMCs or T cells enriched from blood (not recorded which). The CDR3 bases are TGTGCCAGCTCACCCTCGGACAGCTCAAAACCCCAGCATTTT. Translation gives CASSPSDSSKPQHF.